This entry lists 16 T cell receptor beta chains sequenced from one sample in a study of shared clonotypes between healthy human individuals. Produced via immunoSEQ multiplex PCR; TCRdb's table is partial and in-frame only. Here the sample spans some 2.3 million clones, 80% to 95% being singletons. Sequencing was carried out using naive CD4+ T cells from PBMCs. The subset was: CD45RA+ positively selected. All receptors derive from a man aged 18 to 30 in good health. Some clones in this sample may be carry-over from other donors' samples.

The chain couples TRBV5-1 to TRBJ2-2, with 8 nucleotides matching TRBD1. Looked up from germline, CDR1 is SGHRS and CDR2 is YFSETQ. After removal of 6 bases from V and 3 bases from J, the junction contained 7 bases not matched to a gene. The CDR3 loop spans 15 amino acids. CDR3 DNA sequence: TGCGCCAGCAACCCGGACAGGGTAGACACCGGGGAGCTGTTTTTT. Translation gives CASNPDRVDTGELFF.

As for this clone: Other DNA sequences within the sample encode an identical CDR3. V usage is TRBV28 and J usage is TRBJ1-3, with D unclear. The V gene's germline CDR1 is MDHEN and CDR2 SYDVKM. This CDR3 spans 15 amino acids. The V end lost 2 bases, the J end lost 0 bases, and 8 bases lay between the germline ends. The CDR3 DNA sequence: TGTGCCAGCAGTTTAGGGCGTGGCTCTGGAAACACCATATATTTT. It translates to CASSLGRGSGNTIYF.

J is TRBJ2-1 and V is TRBV4-2, with 16 bases lining up with TRBD2. V gave up 4 bases and J gave up 9 bases; unmatched junction bases: 3. CDR1 is LGHNA and CDR2 is YNFKEQ in the germline V gene. The CDR3 covers 15 residues. The CDR3 is CASSPGTSGRAEQFF. In DNA, the CDR3 is TGTGCCAGCAGCCCCGGGACTAGCGGGAGGGCTGAGCAGTTCTTC.

CDR3 protein: CASSAPDLGSVHEQYF. In DNA, the CDR3 is TGTGCCAGCAGTGCCCCCGATCTGGGTTCCGTCCACGAGCAGTACTTC. This sequence joins TRBV6-1 and TRBJ2-7, with D unclear. Trimming left V 4 bases short and J 5 bases short, with 21 bases between. Germline lookup yields CDR1 MNHNS and CDR2 SASEGT. The CDR3 covers 16 residues.

The chain has TRBV27 and TRBJ1-5, with D perhaps TRBD1 (6 bases). The V end was cut by 0 bases, the J end by 0 bases, with 12 bases between. CDR3 length equals 17 residues. The germline gives CDR1 MNHEY, CDR2 SMNVEV (reference sequence). CDR3 loop: CASSLSSVGASNQPQHF. In DNA, the CDR3 is TGTGCCAGCAGTTTATCAAGTGTGGGGGCTAGCAATCAGCCCCAGCATTTT.

The rearrangement joins TRBV28 to TRBJ1-5, with TRBD1 matching over 7 bases. Germline CDR1 and CDR2: MDHEN and SYDVKM. The V gene end was trimmed by 6 bases and the J gene end by 4 bases; junction bases not matched to a gene: 9. CDR3 length: 15 residues. The CDR3 coding sequence is TGTGCCAGCAGCGACAGGGCGAAAGTGAATCAGCCCCAGCATTTT. It codes for CASSDRAKVNQPQHF.

The chain employs TRBV7-2 and TRBJ2-7, with D hard to call. Germline lookup yields CDR1 SGHTA and CDR2 FQGNSA. The CDR3 is 14 residues long. Trimming cost V 5 bases and J 3 bases, with 14 bases left between them. The CDR3 here is CASSPDGNLYEQYF. CDR3 nucleotide sequence: TGTGCCAGCAGCCCGGACGGAAACCTCTACGAGCAGTACTTC.

This clone is a singleton in its sample. The V gene is TRBV29-1, the J gene TRBJ1-4, with TRBD1 as a possible D gene (5 bases). CDR1 and CDR2 from the germline V gene are SQVTM and ANQGSEA. Trimming cost V 1 base and J 7 bases, with 13 bases left between them. This CDR3 is built from 14 residues. The CDR3 spells CSVEAGRGREKLFF. DNA of the CDR3: TGCAGCGTTGAAGCAGGGCGCGGGCGTGAAAAACTGTTTTTT.

In this sample, this clone turned up once. The V call is TRBV4-3, the J call TRBJ1-3, with TRBD1 matching over 7 bases. Per germline, CDR1 LGHNA and CDR2 YSLEER. The V segment lost 5 bases and the J segment 1 base; nucleotides outside the gene matches: 5. There are 15 residues in the CDR3. CDR3 nucleotide sequence: TGCGCCAGCAGCGTCAACAGGGGATCTGGAAACACCATATATTTT. Its translation is CASSVNRGSGNTIYF.

V gene TRBV4-2 combines with J gene TRBJ2-1; weak D call: TRBD2 (6 bases). The V end lost 3 bases, the J end lost 7 bases, and 22 bases lay between the germline ends. Germline lookup yields CDR1 LGHNA and CDR2 YNFKEQ. The CDR3 extends over 17 amino acids. CDR3 nucleotide sequence: TGTGCCAGCAGCCAGGGCTCAGGAGGGACCCCCCCAAATGAGCAGTTCTTC. It encodes CASSQGSGGTPPNEQFF.

The rearrangement joins TRBV7-3 to TRBJ2-1, with D perhaps matching TRBD2 (6 bases). Germline CDR1 and CDR2: SGHTA and FQGTGA. Trimming pared 8 bases from V and 0 bases from J, leaving 11 bases between. The CDR3 totals 14 residues. The CDR3 nucleotides are TGTGCCAGCGGCCCCGGGAGCTCCTACAATGAGCAGTTCTTC. Residues: CASGPGSSYNEQFF.

Of note for this clone: Within the sample, other DNA sequences also encode this same CDR3. The chain combines TRBV28 with TRBJ1-2; D not resolved. The length of the CDR3 is 12 residues. From germline, CDR1 is MDHEN and CDR2 SYDVKM. V lost 5 bases and J lost 2, with 6 bases in between. CDR3 amino acids: CASSRANYGYTF. In DNA, the CDR3 is TGTGCCAGCAGTAGGGCCAACTATGGCTACACCTTC.

The chain is built from TRBV5-5 and TRBJ2-2; D tentatively fits TRBD1 or TRBD2 (5 bases each). The CDR3 is 16 residues long. Looked up from germline, CDR1 is SGHKS and CDR2 is YYEKEE (reference sequence). V was clipped by 1 base and J by 6 bases, with 16 bases between them. CDR3 bases: TGTGCCAGCAGCTTGCTGGGACCCCAACACCCCGGGGAGCTGTTTTTT. This codes for CASSLLGPQHPGELFF.

This rearrangement joins TRBV6-5 to TRBJ2-2; TRBD1 or TRBD2 may be the D gene (6 bases each). CDR1 MNHEY and CDR2 SVGAGI come from the germline V gene. The V end was cut by 6 bases, the J end by 4 bases, with 15 bases between. The CDR3 consists of 15 residues. The CDR3 spells CASSVRGPSTGELFF. The DNA for the CDR3 is TGTGCCAGCAGCGTACGGGGGCCCTCCACCGGGGAGCTGTTTTTT.

The chain couples TRBV28 to TRBJ1-2; D unresolved. The ends were cut back, 2 bases at V and 5 bases at J, with 6 bases in the middle. Germline V gene lookup returns CDR1 MDHEN and CDR2 SYDVKM. This CDR3 is 12 amino acids long. The DNA of the CDR3 is TGTGCCAGCAGTTTAGTCACGTATGGCTACACCTTC. Translation: CASSLVTYGYTF.

The chain couples TRBV7-3 to TRBJ2-1, with 7 bases that match TRBD2. The J segment lost 7 bases and the V segment lost 2 bases, leaving 17 bases of the junction unmatched. Germline V lookup: CDR1 SGHTA, CDR2 FQGTGA. The CDR3 has 18 amino acids. CDR3 bases: TGTGCCAGCAGCTTAGGTGGGGCCCTAGCGGATACACGGAATGAGCAGTTCTTC. It encodes CASSLGGALADTRNEQFF.